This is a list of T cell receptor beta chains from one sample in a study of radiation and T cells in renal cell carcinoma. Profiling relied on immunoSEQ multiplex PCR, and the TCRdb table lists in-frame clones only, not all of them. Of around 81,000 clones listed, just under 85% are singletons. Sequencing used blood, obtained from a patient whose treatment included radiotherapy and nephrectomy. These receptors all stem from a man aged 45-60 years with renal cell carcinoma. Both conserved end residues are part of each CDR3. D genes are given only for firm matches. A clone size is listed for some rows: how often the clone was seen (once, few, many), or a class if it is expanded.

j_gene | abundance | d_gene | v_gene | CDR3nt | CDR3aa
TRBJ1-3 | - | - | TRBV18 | TGTGCCAGCTCACCACCTCACATGGGGTGGGGGGCGCCCTCTGGAAACACCATATATTTT | CASSPPHMGWGAPSGNTIYF
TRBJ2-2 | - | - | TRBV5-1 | TGCGCCAGCAGCTTGGCCCAGACCGGGGAGCTGTTTTTT | CASSLAQTGELFF
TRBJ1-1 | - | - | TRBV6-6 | TGTGCCAGCAGTACGACAGACACTGAAGCTTTCTTT | CASSTTDTEAFF
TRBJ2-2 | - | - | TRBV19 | TGTGCCAGTAGTAAGAAGACAGAGGCGAACACCGGGGAGCTGTTTTTT | CASSKKTEANTGELFF
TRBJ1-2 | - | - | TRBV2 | TGTGCCAGCAGTGCCAGGCAGGGAATGTCTGGCTACACCTTC | CASSARQGMSGYTF
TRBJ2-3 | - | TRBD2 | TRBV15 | TGTGCCACCAGCAGAGATTTAGGGCGGGGGACAGATACGCAGTATTTT | CATSRDLGRGTDTQYF
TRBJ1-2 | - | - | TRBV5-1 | TGCGCCAGCAGCGCAGGGACCGCTAACTATGGCTACACCTTC | CASSAGTANYGYTF
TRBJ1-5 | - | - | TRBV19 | TGTGCCAGTAGTAGCGGCCCAGGGGCTCAGCCCCAGCATTTT | CASSSGPGAQPQHF
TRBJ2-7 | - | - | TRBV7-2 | TGTGCCAGCAGCTTAGCGGGGGGTGCCTCCTACGAGCAGTACTTC | CASSLAGGASYEQYF
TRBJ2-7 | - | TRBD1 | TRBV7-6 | TGTGCCAGCACTCGAGGGGGCAGGGACTACGAGCAGTACTTC | CASTRGGRDYEQYF
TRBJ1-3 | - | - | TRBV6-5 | TGTGCCAGCAGTTACTCGTGGCGAACGAACACCATATATTTT | CASSYSWRTNTIYF
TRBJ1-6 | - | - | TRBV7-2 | TGTGCCAGCAGCTTAATTGGACAGCATATTTCACCCCTCCACTTT | CASSLIGQHISPLHF
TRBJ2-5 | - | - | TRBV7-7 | TGTGCTAGCAGCTATGGGGTGGGGACCCAAGAGACCCAGTACTTC | CASSYGVGTQETQYF
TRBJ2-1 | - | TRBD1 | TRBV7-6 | TGTGCCAGCAGCTCGAGACAGGGGGCGAATGAGCAGTTCTTC | CASSSRQGANEQFF
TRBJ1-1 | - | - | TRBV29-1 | TGCAGCGTTGACGTAATGAACACTGAAGCTTTCTTT | CSVDVMNTEAFF
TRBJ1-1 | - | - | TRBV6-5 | TGTGCCAGCAGTTACTCCAGAGGGACTGAAGCTTTCTTT | CASSYSRGTEAFF
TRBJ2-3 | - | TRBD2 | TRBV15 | TGTGCCACCAGCAGCGAAATAACTAGCGGGAATGGCGTTTTGGATACGCAGTATTTT | CATSSEITSGNGVLDTQYF
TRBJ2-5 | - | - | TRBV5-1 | TGCGCCAGCAGCTTGGGGGTCCGGGCTTCGGGTGAGACCCAGTACTTC | CASSLGVRASGETQYF
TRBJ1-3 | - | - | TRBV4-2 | TGTGCCAGCAGCCAAGAGGGTCCCCCCTCTGGAAACACCATATATTTT | CASSQEGPPSGNTIYF
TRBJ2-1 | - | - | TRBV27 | TGTGCCAGCCGCGGACTCCAATCAACAGATGAGCAGTTCTTC | CASRGLQSTDEQFF
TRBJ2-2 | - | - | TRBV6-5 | TGTGCCAGCAGTAGGGGTCCGAACACCGGGGAGCTGTTTTTT | CASSRGPNTGELFF
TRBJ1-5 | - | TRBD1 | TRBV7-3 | TGTGCCAGCAGCTTATACAGGGGGGCCCGTCAGCCCCAGCATTTT | CASSLYRGARQPQHF
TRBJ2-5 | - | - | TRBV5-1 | TGCGCCAGCAGCTTGGGGTGGCAGGGGGGAGAGACCCAGTACTTC | CASSLGWQGGETQYF
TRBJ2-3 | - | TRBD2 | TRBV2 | TGTGCCAGCAGTGAAGGGACTAGCGGGAAGGGCACAGATACGCAGTATTTT | CASSEGTSGKGTDTQYF
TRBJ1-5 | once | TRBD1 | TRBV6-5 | TGTGCCAGCAGTTACGAAGGGGGCCGGCAGCCCCAGCATTTT | CASSYEGGRQPQHF
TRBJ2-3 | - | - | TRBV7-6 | TGTGCCAGCTCGTCGGTCGGGACAGATACGCAGTATTTT | CASSSVGTDTQYF
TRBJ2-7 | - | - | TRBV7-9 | TGTGCCAGCAGCCTAAGACAGATTACCTACGAGCAGTACTTC | CASSLRQITYEQYF
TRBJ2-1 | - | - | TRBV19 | TGTGCCAGTAGTCTGGGCGGCTCCTACAATGAGCAGTTCTTC | CASSLGGSYNEQFF
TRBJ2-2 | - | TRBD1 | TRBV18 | TGTGCCAGCTCAGGACAGGGGAGGAACACCGGGGAGCTGTTTTTT | CASSGQGRNTGELFF